This T cell receptor (beta chain) appears in the sequencing data of a study of regulatory T cells in long-lasting Graves disease (dated by TCRdb to 2020 to 2023). General notes on the study: Persistent Graves' disease was defined as persistently positive TSH receptor autoantibodies together with antithyroid drug treatment for over 5 years. This study used TCR sequencing and RNA sequencing of peripheral blood to compare persistent Graves' disease patients against newly diagnosed Graves' disease patients. The study took place in China and was registered as a clinical trial. TCR sequencing covered around 13 persistent and approximately 20 newly diagnosed Graves' disease patients, 33 samples in total. Persistent Graves' disease patients in the clinical cohort had taken antithyroid drugs for about 10.3 years on average.

The method behind the library was multiplex PCR. The sequencer was an Illumina HiSeq 4000. iRepertoire HTBI primers and Arm-PCR amplification of CDR3 regions were used to construct TCR beta libraries. Before sequencing, the PCR products underwent gel purification. The paper's data handling went like this. Across samples, 60 to 75 TRBV and roughly 15 TRBJ segments were identified and used for gene usage analysis of CDR3 amino acid clonotypes. COPE and FqMerger were used to merge the filtered high-quality paired reads into contigs. BLAST was used to align contigs to the IMGT TRBV, TRBD and TRBJ reference genes, and CDR3 was defined following IMGT. Highly expanded clones were defined as clonotypes with a frequency above 0.1%. Repertoire diversity was measured by Shannon entropy, and V-J evenness by the Gini coefficient. Clonotypes shared by more than one individual were considered public. Starting from the raw public reads, TCRdb applied fastp trimming at Q25, assembled clones with MiXCR and retained in-frame beta chains. Each entry is one CDR3 protein sequence, shown with its most common DNA and genes. Here the V and J calls rest on TCRdb's processing, not on the authors' analysis. The sample table contains some 370,000 distinct CDR3 sequences; only one count was recorded for about a fifth of them. 20% of the sample lies in the top ten.

This specimen's time point label, per the study, means: persistent/refractory GD, antithyroid drugs over 5 years with positive TRAb. For both TCR sequencing and RNA sequencing, RNA was extracted from PBMCs in TRIzol. Graves' disease was diagnosed according to American Thyroid Association guidelines. Patients for the study were recruited at an endocrinology department in Xi'an, China. Each patient gave about 10 milliliters of peripheral blood, collected in an EDTA anticoagulant tube. Ficoll Paque Plus density gradient separation was used to isolate PBMCs, and no further T cell sorting was performed. RNA quality was checked with an Agilent 2100 Bioanalyzer and agarose gel, and concentration with a NanoDrop 2000. This clonotype has a handful of counts. It lacks a known antigen. Base qualities were left out, and no much larger clone turns up one base away. Overall study outcomes, separate from this receptor: The small sample size was acknowledged by the authors as a limitation that may reduce accuracy. Patients with persistent disease shared more public clonotypes (under 3,000) than newly diagnosed patients did (approximately 1,000). The study examined only peripheral blood because the primary lesion, thyroid tissue, could not be accessed. Only the TCR beta chain was sequenced and analyzed. TRBV28, TRBJ1-2 and TRBJ2-5 were preferentially used in persistent disease, while TRBV20-1 and TRBJ2-1 were favored in newly diagnosed disease. Compared with newly diagnosed patients, patients with persistent Graves' disease had lower TCR Shannon entropy and fewer highly expanded clones, which suggests clonal expansion.

Based on the germline V gene, the CDR1 and CDR2 sequences are MNHEY and SVGEGT. From V the trimming removes 6 bases and from J it removes 4 bases, while the gene matches leave 8 bases of the junction unaccounted for. Its CDR3 holds 15 amino acids, cysteine through phenylalanine. CDR3 DNA is the only sequence kept; it has 45 bases, read in frame from the first base. The sequence joins TRBV6-2 or TRBV6-3 to TRBJ2-7; 11 bases in between match TRBD2. Source: peripheral blood mononuclear cells (PBMCs), taken when the disease was refractory, from a patient treated with antithyroid drugs. The sequence was obtained from a female donor with Graves disease. The CDR3 protein is CASSPGTSGLYEQYF. The DNA sequence follows: TGTGCCAGCAGCCCTGGGACTAGCGGTTTATACGAGCAGTACTTC.